What follows are 30 T cell receptor beta chains derived from one specimen sequenced in a study of PD-1 blockade in classical Hodgkin lymphoma. Brentuximab vedotin exposure varied among the patients, all of whom had relapsed after autologous stem cell transplantation. Method: immunoSEQ multiplex PCR; TCRdb's copy keeps in-frame clones and lacks some. The data show more than 35,000 clones, less than 80% seen once. The sample was peripheral blood mononuclear cells (PBMCs), taken at baseline. The origin of the receptors is a human donor with classical Hodgkin lymphoma.

V is TRBV6-6 and J is TRBJ2-7; D call uncertain. The CDR3 sequence is 15 residues long. The V gene's germline CDR1 is MNHNY and CDR2 SVGAGI (reference sequence). V lost 2 bases to trimming and J lost 0 bases, with 11 bases between them. The CDR3 reads CASSYGPRSSYEQYF. The CDR3 DNA reads TGTGCCAGCAGTTACGGTCCGCGGAGCTCCTACGAGCAGTACTTC.

This clone was observed a few times. V gene TRBV27 combines with J gene TRBJ1-5, with 9 bases lining up with TRBD1. Germline CDR1 is MNHEY and CDR2 is SMNVEV (reference sequence). The CDR3 has 17 amino acids. The junction had 9 bases not matched to a gene; V was cut back by 5 bases and J by 1 base. The CDR3 region is CASSPDATGGSNQPQHF. DNA for the CDR3: TGTGCCAGCAGTCCGGATGCTACAGGGGGCAGCAATCAGCCCCAGCATTTT.

The chain joins TRBV6-6 to TRBJ2-7, with 8 bases fitting TRBD2. The CDR3 is 16 amino acids. Trimming cost V 0 bases and J 0 bases; bases outside gene matches: 4. Germline CDR1 reads MNHNY; CDR2 reads SVGAGI (reference sequence). CDR3 bases: TGTGCCAGCAGTTACTCGCGGGGGGCCAGCTCCTACGAGCAGTACTTC. It codes for CASSYSRGASSYEQYF.

The rearrangement links TRBV2 to TRBJ2-4; no firm D call. The ends were cut back, 5 bases at V and 9 bases at J, with 14 bases in the middle. Germline CDR1 is SNHLY and CDR2 is FYNNEI. This CDR3 comprises 13 residues. CDR3 DNA: TGTGCCAGCAGTCTTCCGGTTGTAGCCATTCAGTACTTC. Translation: CASSLPVVAIQYF.

The J gene is TRBJ1-3, the V gene TRBV7-9, with D unclear. This CDR3 contains 14 residues. Germline-derived CDR1 and CDR2 are SEHNR and FQNEAQ (reference sequence). V dropped 1 base and J dropped 1 base, with 5 bases sitting between them. The CDR3 here is CASSLVGSGNTIYF. CDR3 DNA sequence: TGTGCCAGCAGCTTAGTAGGGTCTGGAAACACCATATATTTT.

V is TRBV5-8 and J is TRBJ2-5; TRBD2 aligns across 13 bases. The CDR3 contains 20 residues. Trimming removed 0 bases from V and 5 bases from J; junction bases left unmatched: 16. The germline V gene encodes CDR1 SGHTS and CDR2 YDEGEE. The CDR3 region is CASSLATSGRAVWVFETQYF. In DNA, the CDR3 is TGTGCCAGCAGCTTGGCCACTAGCGGGAGGGCCGTGTGGGTATTCGAGACCCAGTACTTC.

The table lists this clone with a few counts. The chain recombines TRBV6-6 with TRBJ2-2; D unresolved. Per germline, CDR1 MNHNY and CDR2 SVGAGI (reference sequence). The length of the CDR3 is 13 residues. V dropped 2 bases and J dropped 5 bases, with 6 bases sitting between them. CDR3 DNA sequence: TGTGCCAGCAGTTACCAGAGAACCGGGGAGCTGTTTTTT. Protein sequence: CASSYQRTGELFF.

J is TRBJ1-1 and V is TRBV11-3; 12 nucleotides align to TRBD1. This CDR3 comprises 14 residues. Germline CDR1 is SGHNT and CDR2 is YENEEA. Trimming at V came to 4 bases and at J to 11 bases, leaving 8 bases not matched to a gene. The CDR3 region has the DNA TGTGCCAGCAGCTCGGGACAGGGGGCCTCCGGGGCTTTCTTT. Translated, it gives CASSSGQGASGAFF.

J is TRBJ2-7 and V is TRBV5-4; 11 positions agree with TRBD2. J was trimmed by 3 bases and V by 3 bases; bases with no gene match: 2. The CDR3 is 14 residues long. CDR1 is SGHNT and CDR2 is YYREEE in the germline V gene (reference sequence). The CDR3 DNA sequence: TGTGCCAGCAGCTACGGGACTAGCGGCTACGAGCAGTACTTC. Protein sequence: CASSYGTSGYEQYF.

The chain has TRBV13 and TRBJ2-7; 9 nucleotides line up with TRBD1. The CDR3 is 16 amino acids. Germline-derived CDR1 and CDR2 are PRHDT and FYEKMQ (reference sequence). With 2 bases clipped from V and 4 bases from J, the junction kept 9 bases outside the gene matches. Written as DNA, the CDR3 is TGTGCCAGCAGCTTAACCCACGGGACAGGGCGATACGAGCAGTACTTC. Translated: CASSLTHGTGRYEQYF. Full variable domain (rest looked up from reference TRBV13 and TRBJ2-7): AAGVIQSPRHLIKEKRETATLKCYPIPRHDTVYWYQQGPGQDPQFLISFYEKMQSDKGSIPDRFSAQQFSDYHSELNMSSLELGDSALYFCASSLTHGTGRYEQYFGPGTRLTVT.

The chain carries TRBV6-1 and TRBJ2-3; TRBD2 aligns across 11 bases. The CDR3 sequence is 16 residues long. V lost 2 bases to trimming and J lost 6 bases; unmatched junction nucleotides: 7. Germline V gene data show CDR1 as MNHNS and CDR2 as SASEGT. CDR3 loop: CASSERSGRAVDTQYF. The CDR3 DNA reads TGTGCCAGCAGTGAACGTAGCGGGAGGGCCGTCGATACGCAGTATTTT.

The rearrangement joins TRBV4-3 to TRBJ1-5; TRBD1 agrees at 12 bases. The CDR3 is 16 residues long. Germline V gives CDR1 LGHNA, CDR2 YSLEER. Losses at the gene ends were 2 bases for V and 7 bases for J; bases not matched to a gene: 6. The CDR3 sequence is CASSQTGTGGRQPQHF. The CDR3 nucleotides are TGCGCCAGCAGCCAAACCGGGACAGGGGGCAGGCAGCCCCAGCATTTT.

The chain carries TRBV28 and TRBJ1-3, with D uncertain. V lost 6 bases to trimming and J lost 0 bases, with 6 bases between them. From germline, CDR1 is MDHEN and CDR2 SYDVKM. This CDR3 is built from 13 residues. The CDR3 DNA follows: TGTGCCAGCAGGCGGGGCTCTGGAAACACCATATATTTT. Its translation: CASRRGSGNTIYF.

The chain is built from TRBV29-1 and TRBJ2-2; 8 bases agree with TRBD2. The CDR3 spans 15 residues. Germline V gene lookup returns CDR1 SQVTM and CDR2 ANQGSEA. With 4 bases clipped from V and 5 bases from J, the junction kept 9 bases outside the gene matches. In nucleotides, the CDR3 is TGCAGCGTTGCAGATTCTCGGGAGGGGACCGGGGAGCTGTTTTTT. Its protein product is CSVADSREGTGELFF.

The rearrangement uses TRBV12-5 and TRBJ2-7, with 10 bases identical to TRBD2. Germline loops: CDR1 LGHNT, CDR2 FRNRAP. The CDR3 is made up of 16 amino acids. The junction had 13 bases not matched to a gene; V was cut back by 7 bases and J by 4 bases. CDR3 bases: TGTGCTAGTGCCACCGCTCGGCCTAGCGGGAGATACGAGCAGTACTTC. Its protein product is CASATARPSGRYEQYF. Full variable domain (missing parts from reference TRBV12-5 and TRBJ2-7): DARVTQTPRHKVTEMGQEVTMRCQPILGHNTVFWYRQTMMQGLELLAYFRNRAPLDDSGMPKDRFSAEMPDATLATLKIQPSEPRDSAVYFCASATARPSGRYEQYFGPGTRLTVT.

In regard to this clone: One end of the junction varies from germline; a read error may be responsible. This chain uses TRBV15 with TRBJ2-3; D is ambiguous. The CDR3 is 13 residues long. CDR1 and CDR2 (germline): LNHNV, YYDKDF (reference sequence). CDR3 in amino acids: CATSGDPTDTQYF. CDR3 nucleotide sequence: TGTGCCACCAGCGGAGACCCCACAGATACGCAGTATTTT.

The chain recombines TRBV11-3 with TRBJ2-7; 7 positions agree with TRBD2. Germline values: CDR1 SGHNT, CDR2 YENEEA. CDR3 length equals 15 residues. J lost 3 bases, V lost 5 bases, and 10 bases had no gene match. The CDR3 DNA reads TGTGCCAGCAGCCCCGGACTGACGGGAGGCTACGAGCAGTACTTC. The encoded protein is CASSPGLTGGYEQYF. The full variable domain, with the rest looked up from reference TRBV11-3 and TRBJ2-7, is EAGVVQSPRYKIIEKKQPVAFWCNPISGHNTLYWYLQNLGQGPELLIRYENEEAVDDSQLPKDRFSAERLKGVDSTLKIQPAELGDSAVYLCASSPGLTGGYEQYFGPGTRLTVT.

By proportion, this clone is medium-sized. This chain links TRBV9 with TRBJ1-1; 7 bases align to TRBD1. This CDR3 spans 14 amino acids. CDR1 SGDLS and CDR2 YYNGEE come from the germline V gene. Germline trimming cut 3 bases from V and 4 bases from J; bases unmatched to any gene: 6. CDR3 DNA sequence: TGTGCCAGCAGCGCAGACAGGGCCCCCACTGAAGCTTTCTTT. This translates into CASSADRAPTEAFF.

The chain has TRBV11-2 and TRBJ1-1, with D unclear. CDR3 length equals 17 residues. Trimming stripped 5 bases from V and 0 bases from J, with 19 bases between. Germline V CDR1 and CDR2: SGHAT, FQNNGV. CDR3 amino acids: CASSLTRPRSMNTEAFF. The CDR3 nucleotides read TGTGCCAGCAGCCTAACCCGCCCGCGCAGCATGAACACTGAAGCTTTCTTT.

V usage is TRBV19 and J usage is TRBJ1-5; maybe TRBD1 (5 bases). Trimming removed 4 bases from V and 1 base from J, with 14 bases in between. CDR3 size: 16 residues. CDR1 is LNHDA and CDR2 is SQIVND in the germline V gene (reference sequence). In DNA, the CDR3 is TGTGCCAGTAGTAGGGGGGGAAATAGGAGCAATCAGCCCCAGCATTTT. Translating gives CASSRGGNRSNQPQHF.

CDR3 protein: CASSKGPNTEAFF. CDR3 in DNA: TGTGCCAGCAGTAAGGGCCCGAACACTGAAGCTTTCTTT. J is TRBJ1-1 and V is TRBV6-5, with D unclear. The germline CDR1 and CDR2 sequences are MNHEY and SVGAGI. V lost 5 bases and J 1 base, leaving 8 bases between the germline ends. CDR3 length: 13 amino acids.

The chain couples TRBV4-1 to TRBJ2-1; 8 nucleotides line up with TRBD1. Trimming cost V 4 bases and J 6 bases; bases outside gene matches: 5. CDR1 and CDR2 (germline): MGHRA, YSYEKL. This CDR3 spans 14 amino acids. The CDR3 DNA reads TGCGCCAGCAGCCTCTACAGGGGGACCAATGAGCAGTTCTTC. Its translation: CASSLYRGTNEQFF.

This clone was counted a single time. The rearrangement links TRBV11-2 to TRBJ2-7; 8 bases agree with TRBD2. In germline, CDR1 is SGHAT, CDR2 FQNNGV. This CDR3 region has 18 residues. The ends lost 5 bases at V and 3 bases at J; junction bases unmatched: 18. CDR3 amino acids: CASSPPFGSSGSRYEQYF. CDR3 bases: TGTGCCAGCAGCCCCCCGTTCGGTTCTAGCGGGTCCCGCTACGAGCAGTACTTC.

The rearrangement uses TRBV7-2 and TRBJ2-1; 9 bases match TRBD2. CDR1 is SGHTA and CDR2 is FQGNSA in the germline V gene. The V and J ends lost 6 bases and 8 bases, in that order; junction bases with no gene match: 8. The CDR3 sequence is 14 residues long. This CDR3 is CASSTGLATDEQFF. The CDR3 DNA reads TGTGCCAGCAGTACCGGACTAGCGACTGATGAGCAGTTCTTC.

CDR3 sequence: CASSQDSWDSTYEQYF. CDR3 nucleotides: TGTGCCAGCAGCCAAGACTCTTGGGACTCGACCTACGAGCAGTACTTC. The rearrangement uses TRBV14 and TRBJ2-7, with D perhaps TRBD2 (6 bases). The CDR3 contains 16 residues. V was pared by 0 bases and J by 2 bases, with 14 bases between. Germline CDR1 is SGHDN and CDR2 is FVKESK.

Only one count was recorded for this clone. This rearrangement joins TRBV11-2 to TRBJ2-7; tentatively, D is TRBD1 (6 bases). Germline lookup yields CDR1 SGHAT and CDR2 FQNNGV. V was cut by 1 base and J by 3 bases, with 10 bases left in between. There are 14 residues in the CDR3. The CDR3 nucleotides read TGTGCCAGCAGCTTAGGGGGGCAGGGCTACGAGCAGTACTTC. Translated, it gives CASSLGGQGYEQYF.

This chain joins TRBV6-6 and TRBJ2-7; D is unresolved. The CDR3 has 15 amino acids. Deletions cut 0 bases from V and 2 bases from J, with 11 bases between. CDR1 and CDR2 (germline): MNHNY, SVGAGI (reference sequence). The CDR3 bases are TGTGCCAGCAGTTACTCCACGGGTCCCACCTACGAGCAGTACTTC. This encodes CASSYSTGPTYEQYF.

This clone appeared a few times. The chain uses TRBV7-2 and TRBJ2-3; 8 positions match TRBD2. In germline, CDR1 is SGHTA, CDR2 FQGNSA. The CDR3 is made up of 15 amino acids. V lost 1 base to trimming and J lost 11 bases; unmatched junction nucleotides: 11. For the CDR3, the DNA is TGTGCCAGCAGCTTAGATCTTAGCGGGGCTCTTGGGCAGTATTTT. This sequence encodes CASSLDLSGALGQYF.

This chain links TRBV2 with TRBJ2-1, with D perhaps TRBD1 or TRBD2 (6 bases each). The CDR3 is made up of 13 amino acids. Trimming shortened V by 6 bases and J by 10 bases, and 16 bases separated the two germline ends. The V gene's germline CDR1 is SNHLY and CDR2 FYNNEI. In DNA form, the CDR3 reads TGTGCCAGCAGGGGGCCCCGGGGGCGCGAGCAGTTCTTC. Protein product: CASRGPRGREQFF.

The chain links TRBV10-3 to TRBJ2-7; 13 nucleotides line up with TRBD2. The V segment lost 7 bases and the J segment 9 bases; nucleotides outside the gene matches: 9. Germline V lookup: CDR1 ENHRY, CDR2 SYGVKD. This CDR3 region has 14 residues. DNA for the CDR3: TGTGCCATCACTGCCGGGACTAGCGGGATTTCGCAGTACTTC. It encodes CAITAGTSGISQYF.